This T cell receptor (beta chain) was sequenced in a study of type 1 regulatory T cells. TCRdb independently ran MiXCR on the reads; one entry per CDR3 protein. In the table there are 90,000 to 100,000 distinct CDR3 sequences, roughly 28% of which are singletons. With 4 bases removed from V and 0 bases from J, the gap between germline ends came to 14 bases. CDR1 and CDR2 from the germline V gene are MGHDK and SYGVNS. The CDR3 consists of 16 residues. This TCR was sampled from a human donor in good health. The sample was CD4+ T cells, either the whole sample or a sorted fraction (not recorded which). The chain is built from TRBV25-1 and TRBJ2-3, with D hard to call. The DNA for the CDR3 is TGTGCCAGCAGTGCTTCGACTTATCCTAGCACAGATACGCAGTATTTT. Amino acids: CASSASTYPSTDTQYF.